The 21 T cell receptor beta chains below were found in one sample sequenced in a study of identical twins (dated by TCRdb to about 2016). The method was 5' RACE. These reads were obtained on an Illumina HiSeq 2000. TCRdb reran the public reads through fastp at Q25 and MiXCR, keeping productive beta chains. Rows with a matching CDR3 protein are joined into one entry that keeps the most common DNA and genes. The sample contains 400,000 to 550,000 distinct CDR3 sequences, 14% of them found a single time. The ten most abundant clones make up about 0.94% of the sample. The same sample was also used in a study of yellow fever vaccine responses in identical twins.

Sequencing input: CD4+ T cells sorted from blood. These receptors came from a woman aged 18-29 years in good health.

This clonotype appeared many times. V usage is TRBV9 and J usage is TRBJ2-7; D is perhaps TRBD1 (6 bases). The CDR3 extends over 16 amino acids. Germline loops: CDR1 SGDLS, CDR2 YYNGEE. V lost 0 bases and J 2 bases, leaving 15 bases between the germline ends. The CDR3 DNA is TGTGCCAGCAGCGTAGCCGGACAGATTAGCGCCTACGAGCAGTACTTC. Amino acid sequence: CASSVAGQISAYEQYF.

This clonotype was detected a few times. The genes are TRBV6-1 and TRBJ1-2; a weak D match, TRBD1 (6 bases). The CDR3 contains 12 residues. V lost 7 bases, J lost 7 bases, and 13 bases lay in between. In germline, CDR1 is MNHNS, CDR2 SASEGT. The CDR3: CASTYRDLGYTF. The CDR3 region has the DNA TGTGCCAGCACCTACAGGGATCTTGGCTACACCTTC.

This chain connects TRBV10-3 to TRBJ2-1, with D possibly called TRBD1 or TRBD2 (5 bases each). V lost 6 bases to trimming and J lost 8 bases, with 14 bases between them. The CDR3 has 13 residues. Germline assignment: CDR1 ENHRY and CDR2 SYGVKD. In DNA form, the CDR3 reads TGTGCCATCAGGGGGACCGGCGCTGATGAGCAGTTCTTC. It encodes CAIRGTGADEQFF.

This clonotype was picked up a small number of times. This chain connects TRBV5-1 to TRBJ2-7; D possibly corresponds to TRBD2 (6 bases). Germline V gene lookup returns CDR1 SGHRS and CDR2 YFSETQ. The V and J ends lost 2 bases and 4 bases respectively, with 13 bases between them. The CDR3 spans 14 residues. The CDR3 DNA is TGCGCCAGCAGCTTCTCCCGGGAGCCTTACGAGCAGTACTTC. Translation: CASSFSREPYEQYF.

The chain combines TRBV7-2 with TRBJ2-3; the D gene is possibly TRBD2 (7 bases). There are 16 residues in the CDR3. From germline, CDR1 is SGHTA and CDR2 FQGNSA. V was pared by 5 bases and J by 0 bases, with 15 bases between. The CDR3 protein is CASSLGGGFSTDTQYF. CDR3 sequence (DNA): TGTGCCAGCAGCCTCGGCGGGGGCTTTAGCACAGATACGCAGTATTTT. The full variable domain, with the rest looked up from reference TRBV7-2 and TRBJ2-3, is GAGVSQSPSNKVTEKGKDVELRCDPISGHTALYWYRQSLGQGLEFLIYFQGNSAPDKSGLPSDRFSAERTGGSVSTLTIQRTQQEDSAVYLCASSLGGGFSTDTQYFGPGTRLTVL.

This clonotype was detected a few times. V usage is TRBV7-9 and J usage is TRBJ2-6, with no clear D. V dropped 4 bases and J dropped 2 bases, with 9 bases sitting between them. In germline, CDR1 is SEHNR, CDR2 FQNEAQ (reference sequence). This CDR3 spans 15 amino acids. The CDR3 nucleotides are TGTGCCAGCAGCTCCTGGCCCCCTGGGGCCAACGTCCTGACTTTC. The encoded protein is CASSSWPPGANVLTF.

This clonotype was counted many times. The chain recombines TRBV20-1 with TRBJ2-1, with a possible D match to TRBD2 (5 bases). CDR1 and CDR2 from the germline V gene are DFQATT and SNEGSKA (reference sequence). The V end was cut by 7 bases, the J end by 8 bases, with 12 bases between. This CDR3 spans 11 amino acids. CDR3 nucleotides: TGCAGTGTGCCAGGAGGCTATGAGCAGTTCTTC. Protein: CSVPGGYEQFF.

This clonotype was counted a few times. The chain is built from TRBV20-1 and TRBJ2-7; D is uncertain. Germline V gene lookup returns CDR1 DFQATT and CDR2 SNEGSKA (reference sequence). V lost 0 bases to trimming and J lost 7 bases, with 13 bases between them. This CDR3 is 13 amino acids long. The CDR3 protein is CSARDPVLGEQYF. The CDR3 DNA follows: TGCAGTGCTAGAGATCCAGTATTAGGGGAGCAGTACTTC.

This clonotype was found a few times. The chain carries TRBV2 and TRBJ1-5, with 7 bases lining up with TRBD1. The CDR3 extends over 15 amino acids. V lost 7 bases, J lost 8 bases, and 14 bases stayed unmatched. Germline CDR1 SNHLY, CDR2 FYNNEI. The CDR3 protein is CASTRQGSQLEPQHF. CDR3 DNA: TGTGCCAGCACTAGACAGGGATCCCAATTGGAGCCCCAGCATTTT.

This chain links TRBV30 with TRBJ2-1, with 8 nucleotides matching TRBD2. The CDR3 spans 15 residues. Germline loops: CDR1 GTSNPN, CDR2 SVGIG (reference sequence). The ends lost 0 bases at V and 3 bases at J; junction bases unmatched: 4. CDR3 sequence: CAWSVLTSDYNEQFF. Written as DNA, the CDR3 is TGTGCCTGGAGTGTACTGACTAGCGACTACAATGAGCAGTTCTTC.

This clonotype was seen more than once but under ten times. The chain combines TRBV5-1 with TRBJ2-3; 11 bases match TRBD2. The V gene's germline CDR1 is SGHRS and CDR2 YFSETQ. The CDR3 has 17 residues. J was trimmed by 6 bases and V by 4 bases; bases with no gene match: 13. CDR3 protein: CASSRLAGTSGQDTQYF. In DNA form, the CDR3 reads TGCGCCAGCAGCCGATTAGCCGGGACTAGCGGCCAGGATACGCAGTATTTT. Looking up the rest from reference TRBV5-1 and TRBJ2-3 gives the full variable domain: KAGVTQTPRYLIKTRGQQVTLSCSPISGHRSVSWYQQTPGQGLQFLFEYFSETQRNKGNFPGRFSGRQFSNSRSEMNVSTLELGDSALYLCASSRLAGTSGQDTQYFGPGTRLTVL.

The chain uses TRBV20-1 and TRBJ2-1; D is possibly TRBD1 or TRBD2 (7 bases each). The CDR3 length is 12 residues. Germline V gene sequence: CDR1 DFQATT, CDR2 SNEGSKA (reference sequence). The ends were cut back, 1 base at V and 10 bases at J, with 11 bases in the middle. The CDR3, as DNA: TGCAGTGCTAGAGCCCAGGGGGGGGAGCAGTTCTTC. Translating it yields CSARAQGGEQFF.

This chain links TRBV7-2 with TRBJ2-5; 8 bases match TRBD2. This CDR3 spans 15 amino acids. V gave up 0 bases and J gave up 8 bases; unmatched junction bases: 8. Germline V gene sequence: CDR1 SGHTA, CDR2 FQGNSA. The DNA of the CDR3 is TGTGCCAGCAGCTTAGCGGGACGGGAGGGGGTAACCCAGTACTTC. It translates to CASSLAGREGVTQYF.

This rearrangement joins TRBV28 to TRBJ1-1; tentatively, D is TRBD1 (5 bases). The V gene's germline CDR1 is MDHEN and CDR2 SYDVKM. The ends were cut back, 6 bases at V and 4 bases at J, with 15 bases in the middle. The CDR3 contains 14 residues. The CDR3 protein is CASRQTGGFTEAFF. The CDR3 DNA reads TGTGCCAGCAGACAGACTGGGGGGTTCACTGAAGCTTTCTTT.

This clonotype was detected a few times. V is TRBV4-3 and J is TRBJ2-3; possible D gene TRBD2, 6 bases. V lost 1 base and J 4 bases, leaving 9 bases between the germline ends. The CDR3 spans 14 residues. CDR1 LGHNA and CDR2 YSLEER come from the germline V gene. CDR3 sequence (DNA): TGCGCCAGCAGCCAAGCAGGGACTGCAGATACGCAGTATTTT. Its protein is CASSQAGTADTQYF.

The chain recombines TRBV30 with TRBJ1-6; D is undetermined. Between the trimmed V and J ends, which lost 0 bases and 10 bases, there was a span of 10 bases. Germline V gene sequence: CDR1 GTSNPN, CDR2 SVGIG (reference sequence). CDR3 size: 13 residues. In nucleotides, the CDR3 is TGTGCCTGGAGTGTTGAGGGTTTGTCACCCCTCCACTTT. Translation: CAWSVEGLSPLHF.

This clonotype came up many times. The J gene is TRBJ2-1, the V gene TRBV7-3; a possible D gene is TRBD2 (5 bases). The CDR3 loop spans 14 amino acids. The germline V gene encodes CDR1 SGHTA and CDR2 FQGTGA. Trimming took 2 bases from V and 1 from J, leaving 6 bases between them. CDR3 DNA: TGTGCCAGCAGCTTAGACTATTCCTACAATGAGCAGTTCTTC. Its translation: CASSLDYSYNEQFF.

The genes are TRBV7-2 and TRBJ1-1; D possibly corresponds to TRBD1 (5 bases). V gave up 4 bases and J gave up 3 bases, with 18 bases separating them. Germline CDR1 and CDR2: SGHTA and FQGNSA. CDR3 length: 16 amino acids. In DNA, the CDR3 is TGTGCCAGCAGCTCCAACATATACGACAGCGACACTGAAGCTTTCTTT. As protein: CASSSNIYDSDTEAFF. The entire variable domain, with the rest obtained from reference TRBV7-2 and TRBJ1-1, is as follows: GAGVSQSPSNKVTEKGKDVELRCDPISGHTALYWYRQSLGQGLEFLIYFQGNSAPDKSGLPSDRFSAERTGGSVSTLTIQRTQQEDSAVYLCASSSNIYDSDTEAFFGQGTRLTVV.

The chain couples TRBV5-1 to TRBJ2-5; the match to TRBD1 covers 9 bases. V shed 1 base, J shed 0 bases, and the junction held 4 bases outside the gene matches. This CDR3 spans 16 amino acids. Germline V gives CDR1 SGHRS, CDR2 YFSETQ. The CDR3 loop reads CASSLTRTGDQETQYF. Written as DNA, the CDR3 is TGCGCCAGCAGCTTGACGAGGACAGGGGACCAAGAGACCCAGTACTTC. Full variable domain (outside the CDR3, taken from reference TRBV5-1 and TRBJ2-5): KAGVTQTPRYLIKTRGQQVTLSCSPISGHRSVSWYQQTPGQGLQFLFEYFSETQRNKGNFPGRFSGRQFSNSRSEMNVSTLELGDSALYLCASSLTRTGDQETQYFGPGTRLLVL.

In this sample, this clonotype turned up a few times. V gene TRBV5-8 combines with J gene TRBJ1-2; D may be TRBD1 (5 bases). Per the germline V gene, CDR1 is SGHTS and CDR2 is YDEGEE. This CDR3 is built from 13 residues. Trimming pared 5 bases from V and 6 bases from J, leaving 14 bases between. In nucleotides, the CDR3 is TGTGCCAGCAGATCTGCGGGGGTTGATGGCTACACCTTC. This encodes CASRSAGVDGYTF.

This clonotype was seen at least ten times. This chain uses TRBV18 with TRBJ1-5; D unclear. V shed 1 base and J shed 2 bases, with 3 bases lying between them. Germline V CDR1 and CDR2: KGHSH, LQKENI. The CDR3 is made up of 13 amino acids. CDR3 sequence (DNA): TGTGCCAGCTCACCACAGGGCAATCAGCCCCAGCATTTT. Amino acid sequence: CASSPQGNQPQHF. The whole variable domain, remainder taken from reference TRBV18 and TRBJ1-5, is NAGVMQNPRHLVRRRGQEARLRCSPMKGHSHVYWYRQLPEEGLKFMVYLQKENIIDESGMPKERFSAEFPKEGPSILRIQQVVRGDSAAYFCASSPQGNQPQHFGDGTRLSIL.